This T cell receptor beta chain was found in a study of cytomegalovirus exposure and HLA in healthy donors. General study points: An analysis that was carried out later associated 16,951 TCR beta sequences with HLA alleles at 0.05 false discovery rate. An apparent linkage of common viral pathogens to several of the most significant clusters emerged in a later analysis.

The CDR3 loop spans 15 amino acids. The germline V gene encodes CDR1 PRHDT and CDR2 FYEKMQ (reference sequence). Germline trimming cut 4 bases from V and 6 bases from J; bases unmatched to any gene: 11. For this clone: No antigen is known for it.

The PCR employed 60 Vbeta primers together with 13 Jbeta primers. Methods used by the authors: Later work found 80 million or so unique TCR beta chains, with 9.5 million to 11 million shared. Assay: immunoSEQ multiplex PCR; the TCRdb copy retains only in-frame clones and omits some. That table furnishes V, J and clone size, whereas the DNA furnished D and trimming. This sample has roughly 100,000 clones, with 50% to 65% found just once. The chain is built from TRBV13 and TRBJ1-1, with TRBD1 identical over 7 bases. Material: PBMCs. The source of this sequence is a man aged 30 to 39 in good health and CMV-seropositive. CDR3 bases: TGTGCCAGCAGCTCGACAGGGAAGGGTAACGCTGAAGCTTTCTTT. Amino acids: CASSSTGKGNAEAFF.